This TCR beta chain was retrieved from a study of blood T cells in healthy people across ages. Study-wide context: With template switching, about one barcoded beta molecule was captured per two T cells.

Whole-study results and caveats: The CMV status of each donor remained undetermined, and this could have confounded shifts in expanded clonotypes. Long-lived and aged donors differed, with more naive CD4+ cells and higher diversity in the long-lived.

A second PCR of about 6 to 12 cycles used a sample-barcoded 5' primer and a J-beta primer mix. TCRdb called the 5' RACE reads again in MiXCR, with one record for every CDR3 protein. The sample includes some 690,000 distinct CDR3 sequences, 22% of them seen just once. Notes on this clonotype: No antigen is known for it.

V lost 3 bases, J lost 4 bases, and 11 bases lay in between. The CDR3 runs to 14 residues. The receptor was isolated from a man aged 65-85 years in good health. The sequenced sample was blood. The chain recombines TRBV12-3 or TRBV12-4 with TRBJ2-3, with D maybe TRBD2 (5 bases). The CDR3 coding sequence is TGTGCCAGCAGTTTCGGGGTAGTCCCAGATACGCAGTATTTT. Translation gives CASSFGVVPDTQYF.